Listed here is a single T cell receptor beta chain. Its antigen is undetermined. Amplification used 60 Vbeta primers and 13 Jbeta primers. Using immunoSEQ multiplex PCR, the repertoire was profiled, and TCRdb retains in-frame clones only, with some absent. The table records around 85,000 clones, around 80% of them present only once. The sample belongs to a study of cytomegalovirus exposure and HLA in healthy donors. The CDR3 runs to 18 residues. Looked up from germline, CDR1 is SNHLY and CDR2 is FYNNEI. V shed 5 bases and J 2 bases; nucleotides not matched to a gene: 18. Study observations and caveats: Excluded were some V segments that proved indistinguishable, including TRBV6-2 and TRBV6-3.

The TCR comes from a man aged 45-60 years in good health and CMV-seropositive. The specimen sequenced was PBMCs. The rearrangement joins TRBV2 to TRBJ2-7; TRBD1 agrees at 7 bases. This CDR3 reads CASSRDSPGASFTYEQYF. DNA for the CDR3: TGTGCCAGCAGTCGGGACAGCCCCGGGGCTAGCTTCACCTACGAGCAGTACTTC.